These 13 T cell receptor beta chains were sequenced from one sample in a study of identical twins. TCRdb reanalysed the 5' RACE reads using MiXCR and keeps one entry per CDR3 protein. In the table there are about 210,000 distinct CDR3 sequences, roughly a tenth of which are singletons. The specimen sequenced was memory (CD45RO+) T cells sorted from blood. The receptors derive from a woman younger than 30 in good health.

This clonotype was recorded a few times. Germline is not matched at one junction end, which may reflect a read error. CDR3 in amino acids: CASSSRPLGQGTQYF. DNA of the CDR3: TGTGCCAGCAGCTCTCGTCCCCTAGGCCAAGGGACCCAGTACTTC. The chain is built from TRBV7-2 and TRBJ2-5; D is unclear. CDR1 SGHTA and CDR2 FQGNSA come from the germline V gene. This CDR3 contains 15 residues.

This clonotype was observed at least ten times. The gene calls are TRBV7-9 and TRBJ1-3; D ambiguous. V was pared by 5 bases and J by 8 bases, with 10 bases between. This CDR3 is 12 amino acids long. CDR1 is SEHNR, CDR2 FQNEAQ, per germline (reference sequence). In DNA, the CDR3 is TGTGCCAGCAGCGCTTTCTCTGACACCATATATTTT. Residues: CASSAFSDTIYF.

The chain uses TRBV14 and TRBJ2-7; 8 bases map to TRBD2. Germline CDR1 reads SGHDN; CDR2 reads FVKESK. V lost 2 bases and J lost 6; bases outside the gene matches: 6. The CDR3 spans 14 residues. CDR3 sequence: CASSQQAGTSEQYF. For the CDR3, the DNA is TGTGCCAGCAGCCAACAAGCCGGGACTAGCGAGCAGTACTTC.

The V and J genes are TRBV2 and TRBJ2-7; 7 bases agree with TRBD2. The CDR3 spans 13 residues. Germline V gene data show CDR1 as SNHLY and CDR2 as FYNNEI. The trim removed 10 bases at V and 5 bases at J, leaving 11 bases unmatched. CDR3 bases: TGTGCCATCATCGGCGGGAGTAGGAACGAGCAGTACTTC. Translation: CAIIGGSRNEQYF.

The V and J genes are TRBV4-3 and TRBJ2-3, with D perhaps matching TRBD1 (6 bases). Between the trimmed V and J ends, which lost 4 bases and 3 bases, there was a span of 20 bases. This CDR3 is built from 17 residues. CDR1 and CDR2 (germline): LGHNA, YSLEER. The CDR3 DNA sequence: TGCGCCAGCAGCCCCCGCGCTTCAGGGGTCCGGACAGATACGCAGTATTTT. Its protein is CASSPRASGVRTDTQYF.

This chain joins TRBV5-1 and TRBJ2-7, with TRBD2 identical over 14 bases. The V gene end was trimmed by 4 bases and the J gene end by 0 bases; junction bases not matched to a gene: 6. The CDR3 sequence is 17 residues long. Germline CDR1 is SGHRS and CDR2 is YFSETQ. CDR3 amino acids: CASSPGLAGAPSYEQYF. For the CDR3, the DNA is TGCGCCAGCAGCCCGGGACTAGCGGGGGCTCCCTCCTACGAGCAGTACTTC.

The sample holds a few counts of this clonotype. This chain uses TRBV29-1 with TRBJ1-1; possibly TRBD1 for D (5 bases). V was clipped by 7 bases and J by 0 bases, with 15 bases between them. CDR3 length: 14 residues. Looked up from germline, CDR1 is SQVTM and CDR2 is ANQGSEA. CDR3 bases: TGCAGCGCTGACAGAGATTTGATGAACACTGAAGCTTTCTTT. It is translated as CSADRDLMNTEAFF.

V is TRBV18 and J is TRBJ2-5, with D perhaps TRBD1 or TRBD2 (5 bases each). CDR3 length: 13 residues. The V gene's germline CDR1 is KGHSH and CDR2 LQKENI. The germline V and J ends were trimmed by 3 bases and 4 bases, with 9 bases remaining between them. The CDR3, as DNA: TGTGCCAGCTCACCGCCAGGGAGAGAGACCCAGTACTTC. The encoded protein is CASSPPGRETQYF. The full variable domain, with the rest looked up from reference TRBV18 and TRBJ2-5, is NAGVMQNPRHLVRRRGQEARLRCSPMKGHSHVYWYRQLPEEGLKFMVYLQKENIIDESGMPKERFSAEFPKEGPSILRIQQVVRGDSAAYFCASSPPGRETQYFGPGTRLLVL.

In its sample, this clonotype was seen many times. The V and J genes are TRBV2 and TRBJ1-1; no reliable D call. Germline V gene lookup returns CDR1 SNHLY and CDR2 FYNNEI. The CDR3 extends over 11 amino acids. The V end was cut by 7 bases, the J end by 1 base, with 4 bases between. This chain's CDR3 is CASIGNTEAFF. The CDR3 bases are TGTGCCAGCATTGGGAACACTGAAGCTTTCTTT.

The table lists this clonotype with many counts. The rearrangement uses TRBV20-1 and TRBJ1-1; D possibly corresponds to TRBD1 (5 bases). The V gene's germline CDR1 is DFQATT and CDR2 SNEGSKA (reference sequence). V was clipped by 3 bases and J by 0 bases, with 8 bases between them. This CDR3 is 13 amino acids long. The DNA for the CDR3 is TGCAGTGCTAGCGGAGGGGTGAACACTGAAGCTTTCTTT. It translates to CSASGGVNTEAFF.

CDR3 DNA: TGTGCCAGCAAGACAGGGTCCCTCTACGAGCAGTACTTC. It translates to CASKTGSLYEQYF. This chain joins TRBV28 and TRBJ2-7; 7 nucleotides match TRBD1. The CDR3 is 13 amino acids. Germline loops: CDR1 MDHEN, CDR2 SYDVKM. The V segment lost 7 bases and the J segment 3 bases; nucleotides outside the gene matches: 6.

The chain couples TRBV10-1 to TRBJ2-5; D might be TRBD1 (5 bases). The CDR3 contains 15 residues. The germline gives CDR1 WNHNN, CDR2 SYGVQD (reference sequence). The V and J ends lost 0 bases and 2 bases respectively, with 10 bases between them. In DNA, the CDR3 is TGCGCCAGCAGTGAGTCGAAGGGGCCTCAAGAGACCCAGTACTTC. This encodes CASSESKGPQETQYF.

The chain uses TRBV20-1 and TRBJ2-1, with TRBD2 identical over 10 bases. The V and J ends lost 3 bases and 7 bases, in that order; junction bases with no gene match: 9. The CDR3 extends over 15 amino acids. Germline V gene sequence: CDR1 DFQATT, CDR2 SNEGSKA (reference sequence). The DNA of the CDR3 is TGCAGTGCTAGCCTTAGCGGGAGGTCCCCGAATGAGCAGTTCTTC. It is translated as CSASLSGRSPNEQFF.